This TCR beta chain was identified in a study of blood T cell repertoires in COVID-19. Across the study: PBMCs, B-cell-depleted T cells, or T cells provided the cDNA or gDNA that made up the material.

The table came from immunoSEQ multiplex PCR; TCRdb's copy has only in-frame clones and leaves some out. Of about 100,000 clones listed, around 85% are singletons. The sample comprised peripheral blood. This clonotype was obtained from a man aged 50-60 years with active or convalescent COVID-19.

CDR3 in amino acids: CASSANRENYGYTF. CDR3 DNA: TGTGCCAGCAGTGCGAACAGGGAAAACTATGGCTACACCTTC. The rearrangement joins TRBV2 to TRBJ1-2, with a weak D call TRBD1 (6 bases). From germline, CDR1 is SNHLY and CDR2 FYNNEI. This CDR3 is 14 amino acids long. The germline V and J ends were trimmed by 4 bases and 2 bases, with 11 bases remaining between them.